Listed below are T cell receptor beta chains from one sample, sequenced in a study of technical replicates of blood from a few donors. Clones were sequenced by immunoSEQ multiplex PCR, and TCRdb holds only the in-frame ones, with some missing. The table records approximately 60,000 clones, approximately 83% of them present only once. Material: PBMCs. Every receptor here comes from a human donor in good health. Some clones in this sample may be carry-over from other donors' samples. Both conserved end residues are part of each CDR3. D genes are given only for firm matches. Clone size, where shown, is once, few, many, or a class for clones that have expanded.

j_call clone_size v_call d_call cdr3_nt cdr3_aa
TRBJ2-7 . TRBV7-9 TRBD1 TGTGCCAGCAGCCAACCCGGGGACAGGGTCTACGAGCAGTACTTC CASSQPGDRVYEQYF
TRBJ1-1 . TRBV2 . TGTGCCAGCAGCGCACAGGGAAGGGGCACTGAAGCTTTCTTT CASSAQGRGTEAFF
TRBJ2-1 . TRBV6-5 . TGTGCCAGCACGGACGCGACTAGTCGGGTCAATGAGCAGTTCTTC CASTDATSRVNEQFF
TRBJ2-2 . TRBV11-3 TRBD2 TGTGCCAGCAGCCAAACTAGCGAGACCACCGGGGAGCTGTTTTTT CASSQTSETTGELFF
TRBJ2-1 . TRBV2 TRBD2 TGTGCCAGCAGTGAAGCGGCGACTAGCGGGAGGGCCGGTCAGTTCTTC CASSEAATSGRAGQFF
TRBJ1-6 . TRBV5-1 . TGCGCCAGCAGCCCGGTCCCCACAGGGTTAGGATCACCCCTCCACTTT CASSPVPTGLGSPLHF
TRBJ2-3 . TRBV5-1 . TGCGCCAGCCTAGAGGGGGGGCCTTCAGATACGCAGTATTTT CASLEGGPSDTQYF
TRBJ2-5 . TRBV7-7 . TGTGCCAGCAGCTCGGGAGAGACCCAGTACTTC CASSSGETQYF
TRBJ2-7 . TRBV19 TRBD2 TGTGCCAGTAGTTCCGGGACTAGCGGGGCCTACGAGCAGTACTTC CASSSGTSGAYEQYF
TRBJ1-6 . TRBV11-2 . TGTGCCAGCAGCCCTATTATGGGGCGTGAATCCCTCCACTTT CASSPIMGRESLHF
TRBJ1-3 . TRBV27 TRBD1 TGTGCCAGCAGTTTACGGGGACAGGGGCTCTCTGGAAACACCATATATTTT CASSLRGQGLSGNTIYF
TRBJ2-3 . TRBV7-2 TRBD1 TGTGCCAGCAGCTCCATAGTAAGGGACAGGGCGGTAGATACGCAGTATTTT CASSSIVRDRAVDTQYF
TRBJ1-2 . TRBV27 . TGTGCCAGCAGTTTACGGTTAGCTGGGGCCTATGGCTACACCTTC CASSLRLAGAYGYTF
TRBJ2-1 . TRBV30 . TGTGCCTGGAGTGCTTCGCGAGGTGGGGAGCAGTTCTTC CAWSASRGGEQFF
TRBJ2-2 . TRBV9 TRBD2 TGTGCCAGCAGCCCCTCGTGGCTAGCGGAGGGAAACACCGGGGAGCTGTTTTTT CASSPSWLAEGNTGELFF
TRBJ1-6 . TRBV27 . TGTGCCAGCAGTCTCACGGGGGTCCTTAATTCACCCCTCCACTTT CASSLTGVLNSPLHF
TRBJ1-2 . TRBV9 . TGTGCCAGCAGCGTTCAGAGTCGGGGGTTGGCTGGTGGCTACACCTTC CASSVQSRGLAGGYTF
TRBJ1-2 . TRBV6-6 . TGTGCCAGCAGCCACAGGCAGGGTGCCGCCTATGGCTACACCTTC CASSHRQGAAYGYTF
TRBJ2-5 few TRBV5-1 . TGCGCCAGCAGCTTGGGGCAGGGTAACCAAGAGACCCAGTACTTC CASSLGQGNQETQYF
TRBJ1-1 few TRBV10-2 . TGCGCCAGCAGGGCAGGGGACACTGAAGCTTTCTTT CASRAGDTEAFF
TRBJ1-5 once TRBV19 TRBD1 TGTGCCAGTAGTATCCACGCCACAGGGGGAAGCAATCAGCCCCAGCATTTT CASSIHATGGSNQPQHF
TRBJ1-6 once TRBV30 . TGTGCCTGGAGTGTACTCGGAGGGCTCAATTCACCCCTCCACTTT CAWSVLGGLNSPLHF
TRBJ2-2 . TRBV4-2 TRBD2 TGTGCCAGCAGCCGCGGACTAGCGGGAGGGGGCGGCGGGGAGCTGTTTTTT CASSRGLAGGGGGELFF